The source of this T cell receptor beta chain is a study of T-cell reconstitution after alpha-beta-depleted transplantation in children. This clonotype was counted between two and nine times. Antigen unknown. Findings and caveats of the study: Reportedly, alpha-beta T cells present about two months post-transplant originated from several hundred expanded clones of graft origin. High day-60 TCRbeta diversity in some patients came from surviving recipient T cells and thymic progenitors. Most T-cell counts and diversity one year after the transplant came from T cells that were newly produced.

Unique molecular identifiers were built into the TCRbeta library. Each CDR3 protein is one row after TCRdb ran MiXCR on the PCR reads. The profile shows 60,000 or so distinct CDR3 sequences, about 40% of them singletons. Trimming cost V 1 base and J 4 bases, with 16 bases left between them. CDR3 size: 17 residues. CDR1 is SNHLY, CDR2 FYNNEI, per germline. This TCR was recovered from a male patient aged 5 to 17 who had a stem cell transplant for acute lymphoblastic leukemia, so the T cells may come from the graft donor. The V gene is TRBV2, the J gene TRBJ2-2; D is unclear. The sequenced sample was PBMCs, mostly from graft donor cells, obtained 360 days after TCRalphabeta/CD19-depleted stem cell transplant. CDR3 loop: CASSEGIVAALTGELFF. The CDR3, as DNA: TGTGCCAGCAGTGAAGGGATTGTGGCTGCTCTCACCGGGGAGCTGTTTTTT.